This T cell receptor beta chain stems from a study of blood T cell repertoires in COVID-19. Libraries were prepared by immunoSEQ multiplex PCR; TCRdb keeps only in-frame clonotypes and omits some of them. The table includes more than 150,000 clones, over 80% detected once. The sequenced material came from PBMCs or T cells enriched from blood (not recorded which). This sequence originates from a woman aged 55-69 years who had recovered from COVID-19.

The CDR3 spells CASSQGSLAGAGVTDTQYF. The DNA of the CDR3 is TGTGCCAGCAGCCAAGGTTCGTTAGCGGGGGCCGGCGTCACAGATACGCAGTATTTT. The chain couples TRBV4-2 to TRBJ2-3, with 9 positions matching TRBD2. This CDR3 contains 19 residues. Germline V CDR1 and CDR2: LGHNA, YNFKEQ. Losses at the gene ends were 1 base for V and 2 bases for J; bases not matched to a gene: 13.